These 9 T cell receptor beta chains were all obtained from the same sample, sequenced in a study of a mutant IDH1 vaccine in newly diagnosed glioma. Antigens for these TCRs are unknown. Clones were read by immunoSEQ multiplex PCR, and TCRdb kept only the in-frame ones, dropping some. The sample lists just over 65,000 clones, approximately 88% occurring once. The time point was: week 35, safety follow-up. A single vaccine dose contained 300 ug of mutant IDH1 20-mer peptide, and topical imiquimod was used with it. The specimen was PBMCs, collected from a glioma patient whose treatment included an IDH1 peptide vaccine. These receptors were collected from a man between 18 and 35 years old with glioma.

This rearrangement joins TRBV7-2 to TRBJ2-1; TRBD2 agrees at 11 bases. The CDR3 contains 15 residues. Germline lookup yields CDR1 SGHTA and CDR2 FQGNSA. V trimming: 3 bases; J trimming: 12 bases; junction bases outside the gene matches: 10. The CDR3 sequence is CASSLGLAGGVGQFF. Written as DNA, the CDR3 is TGTGCCAGCAGCTTGGGGCTAGCGGGAGGTGTGGGGCAGTTCTTC.

The V gene is TRBV4-3, the J gene TRBJ2-2; 8 nucleotides agree with TRBD1. The germline V gene encodes CDR1 LGHNA and CDR2 YSLEER. The ends lost 3 bases at V and 0 bases at J; junction bases unmatched: 9. This CDR3 comprises 18 residues. CDR3 amino acids: CASSHAPQGAPNTGELFF. The CDR3 DNA follows: TGCGCCAGCAGCCACGCTCCCCAGGGGGCACCGAACACCGGGGAGCTGTTTTTT.

The V and J genes are TRBV5-1 and TRBJ2-2; perhaps TRBD1 as D (5 bases). This CDR3 comprises 14 residues. The germline V and J ends were trimmed by 2 bases and 1 base, with 6 bases remaining between them. Germline V gives CDR1 SGHRS, CDR2 YFSETQ. Here the CDR3 reads CASSFDRNTGELFF. The CDR3 nucleotides read TGCGCCAGCAGCTTCGACAGGAACACCGGGGAGCTGTTTTTT.

The chain has TRBV4-2 and TRBJ2-5; 9 bases line up with TRBD2. From germline, CDR1 is LGHNA and CDR2 YNFKEQ. J lost 1 base, V lost 2 bases, and 5 bases had no gene match. The CDR3 runs to 16 residues. The chain's CDR3 is CASSQIPAGGQETQYF. CDR3 in DNA: TGTGCCAGCAGCCAAATACCAGCGGGGGGCCAAGAGACCCAGTACTTC.

The chain links TRBV6-1 to TRBJ1-2; D gene uncertain. CDR3 length: 13 residues. The germline V gene has CDR1 MNHNS and CDR2 SASEGT. V gave up 4 bases and J gave up 5 bases, with 11 bases separating them. The CDR3: CASSAWKSYGYTF. The CDR3, as DNA: TGTGCCAGCAGTGCCTGGAAGAGTTATGGCTACACCTTC.

The chain is built from TRBV6-5 and TRBJ2-7; D is ambiguous. Germline lookup yields CDR1 MNHEY and CDR2 SVGAGI. The CDR3 is 13 residues long. V lost 6 bases and J lost 0, with 9 bases in between. The CDR3 is CASSELSSYEQYF. The CDR3 nucleotides are TGTGCCAGCAGCGAACTATCCTCCTACGAGCAGTACTTC.

This clone has only a few counts. The rearrangement links TRBV19 to TRBJ1-1; D perhaps matches TRBD1 (5 bases). V was trimmed by 6 bases and J by 4 bases, leaving 9 bases between them. Germline lookup yields CDR1 LNHDA and CDR2 SQIVND (reference sequence). The CDR3 extends over 12 amino acids. In DNA, the CDR3 is TGTGCCAGTAGCAGGGTTCGCACTGAAGCTTTCTTT. This gives the protein CASSRVRTEAFF.

This clone has only one observation. The chain uses TRBV4-2 and TRBJ2-1, with 9 bases lining up with TRBD2. Trimming cost V 3 bases and J 5 bases; bases outside gene matches: 17. The CDR3 contains 19 residues. CDR1 LGHNA and CDR2 YNFKEQ come from the germline V gene. CDR3 nucleotides: TGTGCCAGCAGCCAGGCGGGAGTAGCGGGGGACTTAGGGAACAATGAGCAGTTCTTC. Amino acids: CASSQAGVAGDLGNNEQFF.

This clone occurred once. CDR3 protein: CASSVGAGKPEAFF. CDR3 DNA: TGTGCCAGCAGCGTAGGCGCTGGCAAGCCTGAAGCTTTCTTT. The chain joins TRBV9 to TRBJ1-1; D gene ambiguous. CDR3 length: 14 residues. Germline-derived CDR1 and CDR2 are SGDLS and YYNGEE. Trimming removed 0 bases from V and 6 bases from J, with 12 bases in between.